This T cell receptor (beta chain) was obtained from a study of cytotoxic CD8 clonotypes in ibrutinib-treated CLL. Study summary: It was after a median approximately twelve months of treatment, range 6 to 36, that response samples were taken. Findings and limits, study-wide: Clonality went higher at ibrutinib response and then dropped back toward baseline at progression.

The germline gives CDR1 LNHDA, CDR2 SQIVND (reference sequence). The V end lost 2 bases, the J end lost 0 bases, and 8 bases lay between the germline ends. The CDR3 sequence is 15 residues long. Data came from immunoSEQ multiplex PCR; TCRdb stores just in-frame clones and leaves some out. The sample contains 150,000 to 200,000 clones, roughly 77% of which appear only once. A remark on this clone: The antigen is not known.

This specimen consisted of PBMCs, obtained after 12 months of ibrutinib treatment. The V and J genes are TRBV19 and TRBJ1-5; D possibly corresponds to TRBD1 (5 bases). The TCR originated in a human donor with chronic lymphocytic leukemia. CDR3: CASSISTASNQPQHF. CDR3 in DNA: TGTGCCAGTAGTATATCGACAGCTAGCAATCAGCCCCAGCATTTT.